The clone carrying this T cell receptor beta chain was recorded at least ten times. Its antigen is unknown. The trim removed 8 bases at V and 5 bases at J, leaving 10 bases unmatched. Germline CDR1 DFQATT, CDR2 SNEGSKA (reference sequence). The CDR3 extends over 15 amino acids. This sample is drawn from a study of neurological immune-mediated disorders. Study background: Secondary progressive cases numbered 3 among the approximately 35 multiple sclerosis patients, while the other 31 were relapsing-remitting. Study observations and caveats: HTLV-1-associated myelopathy showed the most TCR clonal expansion; multiple sclerosis the least, below healthy controls. Repertoires from 18 of 34 multiple sclerosis patients grouped phylogenetically into a related-CDR3 cluster, suggesting a possible signature.

cDNA synthesis was performed by 5'RACE with 10-nucleotide random UMIs. Using its own MiXCR run on the 5' RACE reads, TCRdb lists one record per CDR3 protein. The sample records about 66,000 distinct CDR3 sequences, 3.5% to 5% being singletons. V usage is TRBV20-1 and J usage is TRBJ2-3; 13 positions agree with TRBD2. Sequences were obtained from PBMCs. The sequence was collected from a man younger than 45 with multiple sclerosis. The CDR3 coding sequence is TGCAGTACCCCATTACTAGCGGGGGGGGAAGATACGCAGTATTTT. Encoded protein: CSTPLLAGGEDTQYF.